One T cell receptor (beta chain) is described in this entry. This clonotype has just a few counts. Its cognate antigen has yet to be identified. No much larger clone exists at a distance of one base, and base qualities are not known. V is cut by 1 base and J by 1 base, and the space between the germline ends is 12 bases. As encoded in the germline V gene (reference sequence), CDR1 is DFQATT while CDR2 is SNEGSKA. Counted from cysteine to phenylalanine, this CDR3 has 15 amino acids. The kept DNA is CDR3 alone, 45 bases in frame from the first base. The treatment or condition label of this sample denotes: roughly 10-day PBMC culture with coronavirus spike peptide pools or control peptides (ViraFEST assay). To expand antigen-specific T cells with peptide pools and then pick out the expanded clonotypes through TCR sequencing, the study relied on the ViraFEST assay. The positive SARS-CoV-2 PCR tests of the convalescent patients were dated from March to December 2020, before the Alpha, Beta and Delta variants emerged in the United States. Each well held 2.2 million or so PBMCs cultured in IMDM containing roughly 5.5% human AB serum and roughly 9.7 IU/ml IL-2, with 9 to 10 ug/ml peptide pools added. Half of the culture medium was replaced with fresh IL-2-containing medium on days 3 and 7. Once the cells had been in culture for approximately 10 days, the EasySep CD4+ T cell isolation kit was used to isolate CD4+ T cells by negative selection. PBMCs were separated from whole blood using Ficoll-Paque Plus gradient centrifugation and then either used fresh or cryopreserved at -140C. Each culture condition was generally run in triplicate wells.

This entry belongs to a study of vaccination and CD4 T cells after COVID-19 (dated by TCRdb to between 2021 and 2023). Background for the entire study: SARS-CoV-2 positivity had been established in the convalescent patients by nasal swab PCR, and mild disease was recorded in about 9 of these patients and severe disease in one. Post-COVID blood samples were collected from convalescent patients a median of approximately 93 days after diagnosis, with a range of about 30 to 161 days. Post-vaccine blood samples were taken a median of about 77 days after the second vaccine dose, with a range of 14 to 241 days. As controls, cultures received a CEFX viral epitope pool (the positive control), an HIV-1 Nef peptide pool (the negative control), or no peptide at all. In roughly eleven COVID-19 convalescent patients and several infection-naive healthy vaccine recipients, the spike-specific CD4+ TCR repertoire before mRNA vaccination was compared with the repertoire after mRNA vaccination. The convalescent cohort included six males and four females, with two Hispanic individuals, seven Caucasians, two Asians and one multiracial person. Culture stimuli were overlapping spike peptide pools from SARS-CoV-2 and from the common cold coronaviruses HCoV-NL63, HCoV-OC43 and HCoV-229E. Participants received two doses of either the Pfizer-BioNTech BNT162b2 vaccine (n=8) or the Moderna mRNA-1273 vaccine (n=2).

The library relied on PCR. DNA from cultured CD4+ T cells was subjected to TCR sequencing with the Oncomine TCR Beta short-read assay at the Johns Hopkins FTIC core. The QIAamp micro DNA kit was used to extract genomic DNA from the cultured CD4+ T cells. Oncomine TCR Beta libraries from cultured CD4+ T cells were pooled using unique dual indexes and sequenced on an Illumina iSeq 100. Under the source paper's analysis protocol: Non-productive sequences were filtered out, and CDR3s that did not start with C, did not end with F or W, or were shorter than 7 amino acids were discarded. The MANAFEST web application was used to identify antigen-specific clonotypes by comparing peptide-stimulated wells against reference wells and other culture wells. An FDR below 0.05, an odds ratio above 5, and a productive frequency above 0.1% in at least two of three replicate wells were required for clones to be considered positive. Cross-reactive clonotypes were defined as significantly expanded in both SARS-CoV-2 spike wells and at least one common cold coronavirus spike condition. Similarity between CDR3 sequences was evaluated in R version 3.6.1 using Levenshtein distances (stringdist) and unrooted phylogenetic trees (ape). The public reads were run again by TCRdb, first through fastp at Q25 and then through MiXCR, and only productive beta chains were kept. Merged by CDR3 protein, the rows form single entries marked with the most common genes and DNA. The V and J calls were determined by TCRdb, not by the authors. The sample has about 14,000 distinct CDR3 sequences on record, 50% to 70% of them singletons. Together, the top ten hold around 9.2% of the sample.

The investigation overall reported the following: Only a relatively small number of convalescent patients were included in the study, and early timepoints following natural infection were not analyzed. Of the vaccine-specific clones found in convalescent patients, nearly all (304 of 307) were mono-reactive for SARS-CoV-2 spike instead of being cross-reactive with common cold coronaviruses. Although the median number of SARS-CoV-2-reactive clonotypes went up from around 20 after infection to more than 30 after vaccination, the increase was not significant. In convalescent patients, a median roughly 85% of post-vaccine SARS-CoV-2-reactive clones were detected only after vaccination, suggesting vaccine-specific priming.

This clonotype originated in a human donor who had recovered from COVID-19. The chain links TRBV20-1 with TRBJ2-3, and TRBD1 may be the D gene, going by 6 matching bases. This specimen consisted of CD4+ T cells from blood, cultured in vitro, obtained before SARS-CoV-2 vaccination. For the CDR3, the sequence is CSARGGRGGTDTQYF. The DNA sequence follows: TGCAGTGCTAGAGGGGGGCGCGGAGGCACAGATACGCAGTATTTT.